The next 25 T cell receptor beta chains were all read from a single sample in a study of cytomegalovirus exposure and HLA in healthy donors. The study ran its PCR with 60 Vbeta and 13 Jbeta primers. Generated by immunoSEQ multiplex PCR, the TCRdb table keeps only in-frame clones and is missing some. The sample has 80,000 to 100,000 clones, approximately 69% seen once. Source material: PBMCs. These receptors were obtained from a female donor in good health and CMV-seronegative.

This sequence joins TRBV4-1 and TRBJ2-7; perhaps TRBD2 as D (6 bases). Germline lookup yields CDR1 MGHRA and CDR2 YSYEKL. The germline V and J ends were trimmed by 5 bases and 2 bases, with 13 bases remaining between them. The CDR3 length is 14 residues. CDR3: CASSLGTGPYEQYF. CDR3 coding DNA: TGCGCCAGCAGCTTGGGGACTGGTCCCTACGAGCAGTACTTC.

The CDR3 DNA sequence: TGTGCCAGCAGTGGGGGGGGCACTGAAGCTTTCTTT. Its protein product is CASSGGGTEAFF. This sequence joins TRBV6-6 and TRBJ1-1; a weak D match, TRBD1 (5 bases). V lost 5 bases and J 4 bases, leaving 8 bases between the germline ends. The germline V gene has CDR1 MNHNY and CDR2 SVGAGI (reference sequence). The CDR3 runs 12 residues.

This clone occurred a few times. The chain couples TRBV6-1 to TRBJ1-2, with 9 positions matching TRBD1. The V gene's germline CDR1 is MNHNS and CDR2 SASEGT. The CDR3 sequence is 15 residues long. V trimming: 4 bases; J trimming: 2 bases; junction bases outside the gene matches: 5. CDR3 nucleotides: TGTGCCAGCAGTGTTTCGGGACAGGGCAACTATGGCTACACCTTC. This sequence encodes CASSVSGQGNYGYTF.

About this clone itself: In the same sample, other DNA sequences code for this CDR3. The chain combines TRBV28 with TRBJ2-2; 14 nucleotides match TRBD2. V dropped 2 bases and J dropped 4; count of bases not matched to a gene: 3. The CDR3 contains 17 residues. Germline V CDR1 and CDR2: MDHEN, SYDVKM. CDR3 sequence (DNA): TGTGCCAGCAGTTTAGGACTAGCGGGAGGATTCACCGGGGAGCTGTTTTTT. Translation: CASSLGLAGGFTGELFF.

This clone was seen a handful of times. V is TRBV7-2 and J is TRBJ2-1, with 9 bases that match TRBD1. Germline V lookup: CDR1 SGHTA, CDR2 FQGNSA. The V segment lost 2 bases and the J segment 11 bases; nucleotides outside the gene matches: 4. The length of the CDR3 is 13 residues. CDR3 nucleotides: TGTGCCAGCAGCTTAAGCGGGACAGGGAAGCAGTTCTTC. Translating gives CASSLSGTGKQFF.

V usage is TRBV6-6 and J usage is TRBJ2-3; TRBD2 matches at 9 bases. Unmatched junction bases numbered 6, after V lost 6 bases and J lost 2 bases. CDR3 length: 15 amino acids. Germline V gene sequence: CDR1 MNHNY, CDR2 SVGAGI (reference sequence). CDR3 loop: CASSRAGGDTDTQYF. CDR3 bases: TGTGCCAGCAGCAGAGCGGGAGGAGACACAGATACGCAGTATTTT.

The chain uses TRBV6-5 and TRBJ1-2; perhaps TRBD1 as D (6 bases). Trimming pared 7 bases from V and 3 bases from J, leaving 15 bases between. Germline CDR1 is MNHEY and CDR2 is SVGAGI. The CDR3 runs to 14 residues. The CDR3 protein is CASTLRAGDYGYTF. The CDR3, as DNA: TGTGCCAGCACCCTAAGGGCAGGGGACTATGGCTACACCTTC.

As to this clone: Other DNA sequences in this specimen translate into the identical CDR3. J is TRBJ1-2 and V is TRBV6-5; TRBD1 agrees at 10 bases. V gave up 0 bases and J gave up 5 bases; unmatched junction bases: 6. The CDR3 is 16 amino acids. The V gene's germline CDR1 is MNHEY and CDR2 SVGAGI. CDR3 nucleotide sequence: TGTGCCAGCAGTTACTCACGGACAGGGGGAGGTTATGGCTACACCTTC. This translates into CASSYSRTGGGYGYTF.

J is TRBJ2-5 and V is TRBV19, with D perhaps matching TRBD1 (5 bases). V was trimmed by 3 bases and J by 1 base, leaving 9 bases between them. Germline lookup yields CDR1 LNHDA and CDR2 SQIVND (reference sequence). There are 14 residues in the CDR3. CDR3 amino acids: CASSIYGAQETQYF. CDR3 bases: TGTGCCAGTAGTATCTATGGGGCCCAAGAGACCCAGTACTTC. Full variable domain (outside the CDR3, taken from reference TRBV19 and TRBJ2-5): DGGITQSPKYLFRKEGQNVTLSCEQNLNHDAMYWYRQDPGQGLRLIYYSQIVNDFQKGDIAEGYSVSREKKESFPLTVTSAQKNPTAFYLCASSIYGAQETQYFGPGTRLLVL.

The chain uses TRBV6-5 and TRBJ2-7; TRBD1 agrees at 7 bases. V shed 5 bases, J shed 4 bases, and the junction held 11 bases outside the gene matches. CDR3 size: 15 residues. CDR1 is MNHEY, CDR2 SVGAGI, per germline. The CDR3 sequence: CASSTTGVAVYEQYF. CDR3 DNA sequence: TGTGCCAGCAGTACAACAGGGGTGGCGGTTTACGAGCAGTACTTC.

This clone occurred a few times. The chain uses TRBV2 and TRBJ1-1; D not certain. V dropped 5 bases and J dropped 8 bases, with 9 bases sitting between them. Germline CDR1 SNHLY, CDR2 FYNNEI. The CDR3 runs 11 residues. CDR3 protein: CASSRLVEAFF. CDR3 DNA sequence: TGTGCCAGCAGTAGACTGGTAGAAGCTTTCTTT.

J is TRBJ1-4 and V is TRBV5-1, with D perhaps TRBD1 (5 bases). Trimming removed 2 bases at V and 3 bases at J, with 8 bases between. Germline V gene sequence: CDR1 SGHRS, CDR2 YFSETQ. The CDR3 runs 14 residues. Here the CDR3 DNA reads TGCGCCAGCAGCTTAGACAGACCTAATGAAAAACTGTTTTTT. Its translation is CASSLDRPNEKLFF.

J is TRBJ1-4 and V is TRBV25-1, with D possibly matching TRBD1 (5 bases). The CDR3 runs to 18 residues. Germline CDR1 MGHDK, CDR2 SYGVNS. Trimming pared 3 bases from V and 0 bases from J, leaving 17 bases between. The CDR3 bases are TGTGCCAGCAGTGACAGGGAAATACCTCGAGCAACTAATGAAAAACTGTTTTTT. Amino acids: CASSDREIPRATNEKLFF.

A few counts support this clone. The gene calls are TRBV5-6 and TRBJ1-1; 8 bases match TRBD1. CDR1 and CDR2 from the germline V gene are SGHDT and YYEEEE. This CDR3 region has 15 residues. V lost 0 bases to trimming and J lost 5 bases; unmatched junction nucleotides: 6. CDR3 bases: TGTGCCAGCAGCTTGGGGCCCCAGGGGGCGACTGAAGCTTTCTTT. Its translation is CASSLGPQGATEAFF.

The chain has TRBV5-6 and TRBJ2-7; TRBD1 matches 12 bases. This CDR3 is built from 15 residues. CDR1 and CDR2 (germline): SGHDT, YYEEEE. V was pared by 2 bases and J by 9 bases, with 9 bases of the junction left unmatched. CDR3 amino acids: CASSFGTGGASWQYF. The CDR3 DNA sequence: TGTGCCAGCAGCTTTGGGACAGGGGGCGCCTCTTGGCAGTACTTC.

The genes are TRBV15 and TRBJ2-7; the match to TRBD2 covers 8 bases. Germline CDR1 is LNHNV and CDR2 is YYDKDF (reference sequence). J lost 4 bases, V lost 0 bases, and 8 bases had no gene match. The CDR3 length is 16 residues. As DNA, the CDR3 is TGTGCCACCAGCAGAGATCGAGCGGGAGCGGTATACGAGCAGTACTTC. Translating gives CATSRDRAGAVYEQYF.

This chain links TRBV7-9 with TRBJ2-7; the D gene is possibly TRBD1 (6 bases). The CDR3 consists of 15 residues. CDR1 is SEHNR and CDR2 is FQNEAQ in the germline V gene (reference sequence). The V and J ends lost 5 bases and 4 bases respectively, with 18 bases between them. CDR3 amino acids: CASSPRDIGRYEQYF. CDR3 coding DNA: TGTGCCAGCAGCCCCCGGGACATAGGAAGGTACGAGCAGTACTTC.

The V call is TRBV6-5, the J call TRBJ1-5; perhaps TRBD1 as D (5 bases). Germline-derived CDR1 and CDR2 are MNHEY and SVGAGI. V shed 0 bases and J shed 4 bases, with 7 bases lying between them. There are 14 residues in the CDR3. CDR3 protein: CASSYSKGNQPQHF. The CDR3 DNA reads TGTGCCAGCAGTTACTCCAAGGGGAATCAGCCCCAGCATTTT.

The genes are TRBV6-5 and TRBJ1-1; 8 bases line up with TRBD1. Germline lookup yields CDR1 MNHEY and CDR2 SVGAGI. The CDR3 is 15 residues long. V lost 5 bases to trimming and J lost 1 base; unmatched junction nucleotides: 6. The CDR3, as DNA: TGTGCCAGCAGTCGGGACAGGTTCAGGAACACTGAAGCTTTCTTT. Protein product: CASSRDRFRNTEAFF.

This chain links TRBV30 with TRBJ1-1; D gene unclear. Germline V CDR1 and CDR2: GTSNPN, SVGIG (reference sequence). The CDR3 runs to 13 residues. The germline V and J ends were trimmed by 0 bases and 1 base, with 6 bases remaining between them. The CDR3 nucleotides are TGTGCCTGGAGTGTCCGGGGGAACACTGAAGCTTTCTTT. Its translation is CAWSVRGNTEAFF.

This clone was counted once. The chain uses TRBV15 and TRBJ2-1; perhaps TRBD2 as D (5 bases). The CDR3 consists of 15 residues. In germline, CDR1 is LNHNV, CDR2 YYDKDF (reference sequence). V was pared by 0 bases and J by 6 bases, with 12 bases between. The CDR3: CATSREGEGTNEQFF. The CDR3 coding sequence is TGTGCCACCAGCAGAGAAGGCGAGGGAACCAATGAGCAGTTCTTC.

The chain recombines TRBV7-9 with TRBJ2-5; D gene unclear. Germline V gene lookup returns CDR1 SEHNR and CDR2 FQNEAQ (reference sequence). V lost 5 bases and J lost 5, with 15 bases in between. This CDR3 is 14 amino acids long. Here the CDR3 DNA reads TGTGCCAGCAGCCGAGAACGGGTTGCGGAGACCCAGTACTTC. Its translation is CASSRERVAETQYF.

CDR3 sequence: CASSKGGHYGYTF. The CDR3 coding sequence is TGTGCCAGCAGTAAAGGGGGCCACTATGGCTACACCTTC. This chain joins TRBV28 and TRBJ1-2, with 7 positions matching TRBD1. Germline CDR1 and CDR2: MDHEN and SYDVKM. Trimming cost V 5 bases and J 3 bases; bases outside gene matches: 3. The CDR3 extends over 13 amino acids.

The chain is built from TRBV7-3 and TRBJ1-2; D may be TRBD1 (6 bases). CDR1 and CDR2 from the germline V gene are SGHTA and FQGTGA. V lost 1 base to trimming and J lost 4 bases, with 10 bases between them. The CDR3 is 14 residues long. The DNA of the CDR3 is TGTGCCAGCAGCTTAAACGGACAGCCCTATGGCTACACCTTC. This encodes CASSLNGQPYGYTF. The full variable domain, completed using reference TRBV7-3 and TRBJ1-2, is GAGVSQTPSNKVTEKGKYVELRCDPISGHTALYWYRQSLGQGPEFLIYFQGTGAADDSGLPNDRFFAVRPEGSVSTLKIQRTERGDSAVYLCASSLNGQPYGYTFGSGTRLTVV.

This rearrangement joins TRBV7-9 to TRBJ2-3; maybe TRBD2 (6 bases). The germline V gene has CDR1 SEHNR and CDR2 FQNEAQ (reference sequence). The CDR3 extends over 15 amino acids. The ends were cut back, 6 bases at V and 2 bases at J, with 15 bases in the middle. The CDR3 DNA is TGTGCCAGCAGTTCCACGGGACTTCCCACAGATACGCAGTATTTT. Its protein product is CASSSTGLPTDTQYF.